Shown below are 27 T cell receptor beta chains from a single sample sequenced in a study of cytomegalovirus exposure and HLA in healthy donors. It was with 60 Vbeta and 13 Jbeta primers that the PCR ran. The protocol was immunoSEQ multiplex PCR, while the TCRdb copy is restricted to in-frame clones and leaves out a portion. The table shows more than 200,000 clones, with about three quarters occurring only once. The material sequenced was PBMCs. The receptors stem from a man aged 35-49 years in good health and CMV-seronegative.

The chain recombines TRBV6-5 with TRBJ1-1; 9 bases fit TRBD1. Trimming at V came to 2 bases and at J to 4 bases, leaving 5 bases not matched to a gene. Germline V gene lookup returns CDR1 MNHEY and CDR2 SVGAGI. This CDR3 is 15 amino acids long. DNA for the CDR3: TGTGCCAGCAGTTACCTGGGACAGGGCGCCACTGAAGCTTTCTTT. It specifies CASSYLGQGATEAFF.

The rearrangement links TRBV5-1 to TRBJ2-1; the D gene is possibly TRBD2 (6 bases). Germline assignment: CDR1 SGHRS and CDR2 YFSETQ. The ends were cut back, 1 base at V and 2 bases at J, with 16 bases in the middle. This CDR3 comprises 17 residues. The CDR3 DNA follows: TGCGCCAGCAGCTTGTCCGGGGGTCGTTCTACCTACAATGAGCAGTTCTTC. Protein product: CASSLSGGRSTYNEQFF.

The rearrangement joins TRBV15 to TRBJ2-5; D is ambiguous. V lost 6 bases, J lost 5 bases, and 10 bases lay in between. Germline V gene data show CDR1 as LNHNV and CDR2 as YYDKDF (reference sequence). The CDR3 has 12 residues. Here the CDR3 DNA reads TGTGCCACCAGTACCACGGGTGAGACCCAGTACTTC. It encodes CATSTTGETQYF.

This chain joins TRBV5-1 and TRBJ2-1, with D possibly TRBD1 on 6 matching bases. V was shortened by 4 bases and J by 4 bases, with 18 bases between the two germline ends. The CDR3 runs 16 residues. The germline gives CDR1 SGHRS, CDR2 YFSETQ. CDR3 sequence: CASSPQQGSQYNEQFF. Here the CDR3 DNA reads TGCGCCAGCAGCCCCCAACAGGGTTCCCAATACAATGAGCAGTTCTTC.

This chain joins TRBV18 and TRBJ2-3, with D unresolved. The CDR3 spans 12 residues. Trimming pared 3 bases from V and 4 bases from J, leaving 5 bases between. From germline, CDR1 is KGHSH and CDR2 LQKENI. The chain's CDR3 is CASSPRPDTQYF. The CDR3 DNA reads as TGTGCCAGCTCACCTCGTCCAGATACGCAGTATTTT.

This sequence joins TRBV19 and TRBJ2-6; TRBD1 aligns across 11 bases. From germline, CDR1 is LNHDA and CDR2 SQIVND (reference sequence). The CDR3 contains 16 residues. With V trimmed by 5 bases and J by 3 bases, 3 bases remained unmatched. The CDR3 region is CASSAGQGVGANVLTF. In DNA form, the CDR3 reads TGTGCCAGTAGTGCGGGACAGGGGGTTGGGGCCAACGTCCTGACTTTC.

This rearrangement joins TRBV10-3 to TRBJ2-7; maybe TRBD2 (6 bases). Per germline, CDR1 ENHRY and CDR2 SYGVKD. Trimming took off 0 bases at V and 0 bases at J, with 9 bases between the two ends. The CDR3 length is 15 residues. CDR3 nucleotide sequence: TGTGCCATCAGTGAGTCGGGCGGGGCCTCCTACGAGCAGTACTTC. Protein: CAISESGGASYEQYF.

CDR3 DNA: TGTGCCAGCAGCCGTACAATAAGGCAGTTCTTC. Its translation: CASSRTIRQFF. This rearrangement joins TRBV7-2 to TRBJ2-1; D unclear. CDR3 length: 11 residues. V was shortened by 5 bases and J by 12 bases, with 11 bases between the two germline ends. CDR1 SGHTA and CDR2 FQGNSA come from the germline V gene.

The rearrangement uses TRBV10-3 and TRBJ2-7; 11 positions match TRBD2. Germline-derived CDR1 and CDR2 are ENHRY and SYGVKD. The CDR3 is 13 amino acids. The V segment lost 9 bases and the J segment 2 bases; nucleotides outside the gene matches: 3. CDR3 bases: TGTGCCATTGGGACTAGCGGTACCTACGAGCAGTACTTC. Residues: CAIGTSGTYEQYF.

The V and J genes are TRBV19 and TRBJ2-2; the match to TRBD1 covers 7 bases. Looked up from germline, CDR1 is LNHDA and CDR2 is SQIVND (reference sequence). This CDR3 region has 14 residues. The V gene end was trimmed by 4 bases and the J gene end by 5 bases; junction bases not matched to a gene: 4. CDR3 loop: CASSTQTGTGELFF. The CDR3 region has the DNA TGTGCCAGTAGTACCCAGACAGGGACCGGGGAGCTGTTTTTT.

The CDR3 DNA is TGTGCCAGCAGCTTCCAGGCCGGGGGTCCTAACACTGAAGCTTTCTTT. Translation: CASSFQAGGPNTEAFF. The genes are TRBV7-2 and TRBJ1-1, with D possibly TRBD1 on 5 matching bases. The germline V and J ends were trimmed by 3 bases and 2 bases, with 16 bases remaining between them. CDR3 length: 16 amino acids. Germline lookup yields CDR1 SGHTA and CDR2 FQGNSA.

The chain has TRBV5-4 and TRBJ2-5; 9 bases map to TRBD2. V shed 3 bases, J shed 3 bases, and the junction held 9 bases outside the gene matches. The CDR3 has 16 residues. The V gene's germline CDR1 is SGHNT and CDR2 YYREEE (reference sequence). The CDR3 nucleotides read TGTGCCAGCAGCTCGGCGGGGGGGGCGGGGGAAGAGACCCAGTACTTC. Translated, it gives CASSSAGGAGEETQYF.

The chain links TRBV6-5 to TRBJ2-7, with TRBD1 matching over 9 bases. V lost 4 bases, J lost 2 bases, and 3 bases stayed unmatched. The CDR3 consists of 14 residues. The V gene's germline CDR1 is MNHEY and CDR2 SVGAGI. DNA for the CDR3: TGTGCCAGCAGTTTGGGACAGGGCCCCTACGAGCAGTACTTC. Translation: CASSLGQGPYEQYF.

This chain links TRBV11-2 with TRBJ1-6; a possible D gene is TRBD1 (5 bases). Looked up from germline, CDR1 is SGHAT and CDR2 is FQNNGV. The V end lost 5 bases, the J end lost 0 bases, and 14 bases lay between the germline ends. This CDR3 region has 17 residues. CDR3 loop: CASSGTPGGSYNSPLHF. The CDR3 DNA follows: TGTGCCAGCAGCGGGACCCCGGGAGGCTCCTATAATTCACCCCTCCACTTT.

This chain links TRBV2 with TRBJ2-7, with a possible D match to TRBD1 (6 bases). The V end lost 6 bases, the J end lost 4 bases, and 10 bases lay between the germline ends. The CDR3 loop spans 12 amino acids. Germline CDR1 SNHLY, CDR2 FYNNEI. CDR3 bases: TGTGCCAGCAGCACTACAGGGTACGAGCAGTACTTC. Its protein is CASSTTGYEQYF. Using reference TRBV2 and TRBJ2-7 for the parts outside the CDR3, the full variable domain is EPEVTQTPSHQVTQMGQEVILRCVPISNHLYFYWYRQILGQKVEFLVSFYNNEISEKSEIFDDQFSVERPDGSNFTLKIRSTKLEDSAMYFCASSTTGYEQYFGPGTRLTVT.

This chain uses TRBV7-6 with TRBJ1-4, with unresolved D. This CDR3 region has 15 residues. Germline CDR1 reads SGHVS; CDR2 reads FNYEAQ. Trimming pared 3 bases from V and 0 bases from J, leaving 8 bases between. The chain's CDR3 is CASSLQPTTNEKLFF. Here the CDR3 DNA reads TGTGCCAGCAGCTTGCAACCTACAACTAATGAAAAACTGTTTTTT.

The chain combines TRBV4-1 with TRBJ1-1, with a weak D call TRBD1 (5 bases). V lost 0 bases to trimming and J lost 10 bases, with 18 bases between them. Germline CDR1 and CDR2: MGHRA and YSYEKL. The CDR3 loop spans 15 amino acids. The CDR3 protein is CASSQEDQGLWRAFF. DNA of the CDR3: TGCGCCAGCAGCCAAGAGGATCAGGGTCTGTGGCGAGCTTTCTTT.

CDR3 region: CASTLAGTGDTEAFF. CDR3 bases: TGTGCCAGTACCCTAGCCGGGACAGGGGACACTGAAGCTTTCTTT. The V call is TRBV19, the J call TRBJ1-1, with TRBD1 identical over 10 bases. J was trimmed by 3 bases and V by 7 bases; bases with no gene match: 8. The germline gives CDR1 LNHDA, CDR2 SQIVND (reference sequence). The CDR3 consists of 15 residues.

This chain joins TRBV5-1 and TRBJ1-1; D not certain. The ends were cut back, 0 bases at V and 1 base at J, with 7 bases in the middle. CDR1 is SGHRS, CDR2 YFSETQ, per germline. This CDR3 is 14 amino acids long. The CDR3 DNA sequence: TGCGCCAGCAGCTTGGTGGGCCAGAACACTGAAGCTTTCTTT. Protein: CASSLVGQNTEAFF.

The chain has TRBV7-6 and TRBJ2-1; the match to TRBD2 covers 14 bases. CDR1 and CDR2 from the germline V gene are SGHVS and FNYEAQ. J lost 7 bases, V lost 5 bases, and 7 bases had no gene match. CDR3 length: 16 amino acids. This CDR3 is CASSPTTSGGENEQFF. The CDR3 DNA sequence: TGTGCCAGCAGCCCGACGACTAGCGGGGGGGAAAATGAGCAGTTCTTC.

This chain uses TRBV6-6 with TRBJ1-1; a weak D match, TRBD1 (5 bases). CDR1 is MNHNY, CDR2 SVGAGI, per germline (reference sequence). Trimming stripped 2 bases from V and 4 bases from J, with 11 bases between. The length of the CDR3 is 14 residues. CDR3: CASSYPQGGTEAFF. DNA of the CDR3: TGTGCCAGCAGTTACCCCCAGGGTGGCACTGAAGCTTTCTTT.

This clone was found a few times. The V call is TRBV27, the J call TRBJ2-3, with 7 bases aligning to TRBD2. The CDR3 length is 16 residues. J gave up 1 base and V 5 bases, and 9 bases lay outside the gene matches. Per germline, CDR1 MNHEY and CDR2 SMNVEV (reference sequence). CDR3 sequence (DNA): TGTGCCAGCAGTCTCGGGGGGACGACTGGCACAGATACGCAGTATTTT. Protein sequence: CASSLGGTTGTDTQYF.

This rearrangement joins TRBV19 to TRBJ2-7; 7 bases match TRBD2. Germline-derived CDR1 and CDR2 are LNHDA and SQIVND (reference sequence). The CDR3 runs 13 residues. The V and J ends lost 4 bases and 3 bases, in that order; junction bases with no gene match: 3. The CDR3 DNA reads as TGTGCCAGTAGTAGGGACTACCTCTACGAGCAGTACTTC. As protein: CASSRDYLYEQYF.

V and J are TRBV7-8 and TRBJ2-3; 7 bases fit TRBD2. The CDR3 runs 16 residues. Trimming at V came to 3 bases and at J to 6 bases, leaving 12 bases not matched to a gene. The germline V gene has CDR1 SGHVS and CDR2 FQNEAQ. CDR3 nucleotides: TGTGCCAGCAGCTTGGAGCGGGATGGGAGGTGGGATACGCAGTATTTT. It is translated as CASSLERDGRWDTQYF.

The chain combines TRBV9 with TRBJ2-3; 8 bases align to TRBD2. The V and J ends lost 0 bases and 5 bases, in that order; junction bases with no gene match: 5. Germline CDR1 reads SGDLS; CDR2 reads YYNGEE. The CDR3 is made up of 15 amino acids. The CDR3 spells CASSVGSGSRDTQYF. For the CDR3, the DNA is TGTGCCAGCAGCGTAGGAAGCGGGAGTCGAGATACGCAGTATTTT.

The V gene is TRBV4-2, the J gene TRBJ2-3; 9 bases fit TRBD2. CDR3 length: 18 amino acids. Germline values: CDR1 LGHNA, CDR2 YNFKEQ. J was trimmed by 2 bases and V by 0 bases; bases with no gene match: 9. The CDR3 spells CASSQEIAGGPHTDTQYF. The DNA of the CDR3 is TGTGCCAGCAGCCAAGAGATCGCGGGAGGGCCCCACACAGATACGCAGTATTTT.

The chain recombines TRBV9 with TRBJ2-3; 7 bases match TRBD2. This CDR3 has 17 amino acids. The germline V gene encodes CDR1 SGDLS and CDR2 YYNGEE. V lost 0 bases and J lost 0; bases outside the gene matches: 7. CDR3 sequence: CASSVGTRGSSTDTQYF. CDR3 sequence (DNA): TGTGCCAGCAGCGTAGGGACTAGGGGATCTAGCACAGATACGCAGTATTTT.